This T cell receptor beta chain was captured by sequencing in a study of T cell responses to AZD1222 COVID-19 vaccine. Findings of the study overall: Spike-specific TCR breadth and depth grew following two AZD1222 doses. Nearly half of spike-specific TCRs reportedly target unmutated variant regions.

From germline, CDR1 is ENHRY and CDR2 SYGVKD. The CDR3 is made up of 15 amino acids. Trimming pared 4 bases from V and 0 bases from J, leaving 9 bases between. Here immunoSEQ multiplex PCR was the method, and the copy in TCRdb shows in-frame clones only, minus some. The table lists about 120,000 clones, around 90% of them singletons, with 4% to 5.5% in the top ten. Comment on this clone: The target antigen is unknown.

The sequencing here drew on peripheral blood, taken on day 0 of MenACWY control vaccination. This chain connects TRBV10-3 to TRBJ1-4, with a tentative D call TRBD1 (5 bases). The receptor comes from an adult in good health. CDR3 residues: CAISAQGATNEKLFF. Here the CDR3 DNA reads TGTGCCATCAGTGCCCAGGGTGCAACTAATGAAAAACTGTTTTTT.